This passage covers 22 T cell receptor beta chains from one sample sequenced in a study of blood T cell repertoires in COVID-19. Measured with immunoSEQ multiplex PCR; TCRdb has only the in-frame clones, and not every one. The sample contains fewer than 200,000 clones, roughly 84% of which appear only once. Sequenced sample: PBMCs or T cells enriched from blood (not recorded which). The receptor source for this set is a man in his fifties or sixties who had recovered from COVID-19.

The rearrangement links TRBV27 to TRBJ1-5; TRBD1 agrees at 8 bases. V dropped 3 bases and J dropped 6; count of bases not matched to a gene: 4. Germline assignment: CDR1 MNHEY and CDR2 SMNVEV (reference sequence). The CDR3 runs 14 residues. The DNA for the CDR3 is TGTGCCAGCAGTTTTCAGGGGGCCGGTCAGCCCCAGCATTTT. Translation: CASSFQGAGQPQHF.

The chain is built from TRBV5-6 and TRBJ2-7, with TRBD1 as a possible D gene (5 bases). Deletions cut 4 bases from V and 0 bases from J, with 8 bases between. The CDR3 is 13 residues long. From germline, CDR1 is SGHDT and CDR2 YYEEEE. The CDR3 spells CASSPRGSYEQYF. Written as DNA, the CDR3 is TGTGCCAGCAGCCCTAGGGGCTCCTACGAGCAGTACTTC.

The chain employs TRBV9 and TRBJ1-1; D not certain. The CDR3 extends over 13 amino acids. Germline CDR1 reads SGDLS; CDR2 reads YYNGEE. Trimming cost V 4 bases and J 1 base, with 8 bases left between them. The CDR3 DNA reads as TGTGCCAGCAGCCGCGACTGGAACACTGAAGCTTTCTTT. It encodes CASSRDWNTEAFF.

This clone was detected only once. The chain employs TRBV5-1 and TRBJ1-2; TRBD1 aligns across 8 bases. Germline-derived CDR1 and CDR2 are SGHRS and YFSETQ. With 1 base clipped from V and 7 bases from J, the junction kept 12 bases outside the gene matches. CDR3 length: 16 residues. The CDR3 loop reads CASSLKRTGFFGGYTF. DNA of the CDR3: TGCGCCAGCAGCTTGAAAAGGACAGGGTTCTTCGGTGGCTACACCTTC.

The V and J genes are TRBV9 and TRBJ2-3; the match to TRBD2 covers 9 bases. Germline V gene sequence: CDR1 SGDLS, CDR2 YYNGEE. This CDR3 has 16 amino acids. V lost 2 bases to trimming and J lost 2 bases; unmatched junction nucleotides: 6. The CDR3 spells CASSVWASGATDTQYF. CDR3 nucleotide sequence: TGTGCCAGCAGCGTTTGGGCTAGCGGGGCCACAGATACGCAGTATTTT.

V usage is TRBV18 and J usage is TRBJ2-7; 8 bases line up with TRBD2. Germline CDR1 is KGHSH and CDR2 is LQKENI. This CDR3 spans 14 amino acids. V was pared by 2 bases and J by 3 bases, with 3 bases of the junction left unmatched. CDR3 DNA sequence: TGTGCCAGCTCACCAACGGGGGGGGGCTACGAGCAGTACTTC. This sequence encodes CASSPTGGGYEQYF. The entire variable domain, with the rest obtained from reference TRBV18 and TRBJ2-7, is as follows: NAGVMQNPRHLVRRRGQEARLRCSPMKGHSHVYWYRQLPEEGLKFMVYLQKENIIDESGMPKERFSAEFPKEGPSILRIQQVVRGDSAAYFCASSPTGGGYEQYFGPGTRLTVT.

J is TRBJ1-6 and V is TRBV3-1 (or the pseudogene TRBV3-2); no reliable D call. CDR1 is LGHDT, CDR2 YNNKEL, per germline (reference sequence). The CDR3 runs to 15 residues. The V end lost 7 bases, the J end lost 6 bases, and 16 bases lay between the germline ends. The CDR3 DNA follows: TGTGCCAGCATCCCTTCCGGACTGATTAATTCACCCCTCCACTTT. Its protein is CASIPSGLINSPLHF.

This sequence joins TRBV19 and TRBJ2-1; TRBD2 matches 13 bases. The V segment lost 4 bases and the J segment 7 bases; nucleotides outside the gene matches: 7. The CDR3 has 16 residues. Germline V lookup: CDR1 LNHDA, CDR2 SQIVND (reference sequence). Here the CDR3 DNA reads TGTGCCAGTAGTAGAAGACTAGCGGGGGGCCGGAATGAGCAGTTCTTC. This encodes CASSRRLAGGRNEQFF.

V usage is TRBV5-1 and J usage is TRBJ2-7; TRBD2 matches at 7 bases. CDR3 size: 14 residues. V gave up 5 bases and J gave up 6 bases; unmatched junction bases: 11. CDR1 SGHRS and CDR2 YFSETQ come from the germline V gene. CDR3 in amino acids: CASSPGLTSGEQYF. In DNA, the CDR3 is TGCGCCAGCAGTCCGGGACTAACCTCCGGCGAGCAGTACTTC.

This sequence joins TRBV3-1 (or the pseudogene TRBV3-2) and TRBJ1-2, with 11 bases identical to TRBD1. The J segment lost 6 bases and the V segment lost 7 bases, leaving 4 bases of the junction unmatched. The CDR3 is 13 amino acids. Germline loops: CDR1 LGHDT, CDR2 YNNKEL (reference sequence). The CDR3 region has the DNA TGTGCCAGCATTGGACAGGGGGCGCATGGCTACACCTTC. This codes for CASIGQGAHGYTF.

V gene TRBV7-9 combines with J gene TRBJ2-5, with TRBD2 matching over 7 bases. CDR1 SEHNR and CDR2 FQNEAQ come from the germline V gene (reference sequence). V gave up 5 bases and J gave up 5 bases; unmatched junction bases: 8. The CDR3 runs 14 residues. CDR3 coding DNA: TGTGCCAGCAGCGAGGGCGGGGGAGGCGAGACCCAGTACTTC. Translating gives CASSEGGGGETQYF.

The chain's CDR3 is CASSLGDNRNQPQHF. The CDR3 DNA reads as TGCGCCAGCAGCCTTGGGGACAATCGCAATCAGCCCCAGCATTTT. V and J are TRBV4-1 and TRBJ1-5; D is perhaps TRBD1 (6 bases). V shed 4 bases and J shed 2 bases, with 12 bases lying between them. The CDR3 has 15 amino acids. Germline CDR1 MGHRA, CDR2 YSYEKL.

The chain joins TRBV7-2 to TRBJ2-4; 7 nucleotides line up with TRBD1. Trimming cost V 1 base and J 7 bases; bases outside gene matches: 4. Germline loops: CDR1 SGHTA, CDR2 FQGNSA. This CDR3 has 14 amino acids. In DNA form, the CDR3 reads TGTGCCAGCAGCTTAGAGGGGGCATTGAACATTCAGTACTTC. It translates to CASSLEGALNIQYF.

CDR3 in amino acids: CASSKGQGTDTQYF. CDR3 bases: TGTGCCAGCAGCAAGGGACAGGGGACAGATACGCAGTATTTT. The rearrangement joins TRBV9 to TRBJ2-3, with 10 bases identical to TRBD1. Germline trimming cut 4 bases from V and 3 bases from J; bases unmatched to any gene: 2. Germline assignment: CDR1 SGDLS and CDR2 YYNGEE. CDR3 size: 14 residues.

This chain joins TRBV5-4 and TRBJ1-4; TRBD1 matches 9 bases. The CDR3 is 16 amino acids. The germline V gene encodes CDR1 SGHNT and CDR2 YYREEE (reference sequence). V was clipped by 2 bases and J by 7 bases; unmatched bases: 9. The CDR3 DNA follows: TGTGCCAGCAGCTTCGGACAGGGGCTCGTTGGTGAAAAACTGTTTTTT. This gives the protein CASSFGQGLVGEKLFF.

The chain has TRBV18 and TRBJ2-5; 7 bases fit TRBD2. Losses at the gene ends were 1 base for V and 4 bases for J; bases not matched to a gene: 6. CDR1 KGHSH and CDR2 LQKENI come from the germline V gene. This CDR3 has 15 residues. CDR3 amino acids: CASSPQSQRGETQYF. The CDR3 nucleotides are TGTGCCAGCTCACCACAAAGCCAGCGGGGAGAGACCCAGTACTTC.

The rearrangement uses TRBV28 and TRBJ1-1, with D tentatively TRBD1 (5 bases). The ends were cut back, 1 base at V and 3 bases at J, with 15 bases in the middle. Germline CDR1 MDHEN, CDR2 SYDVKM. The length of the CDR3 is 16 residues. Here the CDR3 reads CASSLSGFRDYTEAFF. The CDR3 DNA follows: TGTGCCAGCAGTTTATCGGGGTTTCGGGACTACACTGAAGCTTTCTTT.

The CDR3 bases are TGTGCCAGCAGCACGGTCTACGAGCAGTACTTC. Encoded protein: CASSTVYEQYF. The chain recombines TRBV7-2 with TRBJ2-7; D remains ambiguous. This CDR3 is 11 amino acids long. Trimming stripped 5 bases from V and 3 bases from J, with 5 bases between. Germline V gene lookup returns CDR1 SGHTA and CDR2 FQGNSA.

The J gene is TRBJ1-2, the V gene TRBV7-9, with a tentative D call TRBD1 (5 bases). Germline V gene lookup returns CDR1 SEHNR and CDR2 FQNEAQ (reference sequence). V was trimmed by 5 bases and J by 5 bases, leaving 12 bases between them. The CDR3 sequence is 13 residues long. The CDR3 spells CASSPQGAYGYTF. The CDR3 coding sequence is TGTGCCAGCAGCCCCCAGGGTGCGTATGGCTACACCTTC. The variable domain in full, with the rest retrieved from reference TRBV7-9 and TRBJ1-2, is DTGVSQNPRHKITKRGQNVTFRCDPISEHNRLYWYRQTLGQGPEFLTYFQNEAQLEKSRLLSDRFSAERPKGSFSTLEIQRTEQGDSAMYLCASSPQGAYGYTFGSGTRLTVV.

The chain employs TRBV25-1 and TRBJ1-2, with D unresolved. V shed 5 bases and J shed 2 bases, with 12 bases lying between them. The CDR3 consists of 14 residues. Germline CDR1 and CDR2: MGHDK and SYGVNS. CDR3 sequence: CASSPYYKNYGYTF. The DNA of the CDR3 is TGTGCCAGCAGTCCTTACTACAAGAACTATGGCTACACCTTC.

The V gene is TRBV12-5, the J gene TRBJ1-2; 9 bases fit TRBD1. V lost 6 bases to trimming and J lost 4 bases; unmatched junction nucleotides: 9. This CDR3 region has 15 residues. Germline assignment: CDR1 LGHNT and CDR2 FRNRAP. The CDR3 sequence is CASGQQGARVYGYTF. The CDR3 coding sequence is TGTGCTAGTGGCCAACAGGGGGCTCGGGTCTATGGCTACACCTTC.

The V and J genes are TRBV3-1 (or the pseudogene TRBV3-2) and TRBJ2-7, with TRBD1 identical over 7 bases. The V segment lost 3 bases and the J segment 5 bases; nucleotides outside the gene matches: 10. This CDR3 spans 15 amino acids. CDR1 LGHDT and CDR2 YNNKEL come from the germline V gene (reference sequence). CDR3 DNA sequence: TGTGCCAGCAGCCAGAAGGGGGCGGTGGTAGACGAGCAGTACTTC. It codes for CASSQKGAVVDEQYF.